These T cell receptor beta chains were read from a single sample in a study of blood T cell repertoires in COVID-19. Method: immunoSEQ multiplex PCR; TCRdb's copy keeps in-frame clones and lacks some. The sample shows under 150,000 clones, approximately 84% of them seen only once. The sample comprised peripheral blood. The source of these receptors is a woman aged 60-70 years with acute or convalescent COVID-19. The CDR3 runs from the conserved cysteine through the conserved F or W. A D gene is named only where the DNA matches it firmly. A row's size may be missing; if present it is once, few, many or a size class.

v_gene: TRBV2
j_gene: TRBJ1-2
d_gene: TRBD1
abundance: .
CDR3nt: TGTGCCAGCAGGGAGGGACAGCCCTATGGCTACACCTTC
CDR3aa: CASREGQPYGYTF

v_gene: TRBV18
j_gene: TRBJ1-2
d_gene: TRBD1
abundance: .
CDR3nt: TGTGCCAGCTCACCGGACAGGGGGCCCTATGGCTACACCTTC
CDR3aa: CASSPDRGPYGYTF

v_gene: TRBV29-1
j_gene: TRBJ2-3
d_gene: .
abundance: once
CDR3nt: TGCAGCGTTGAATATCTAGGAGATACGCAGTATTTT
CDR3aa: CSVEYLGDTQYF

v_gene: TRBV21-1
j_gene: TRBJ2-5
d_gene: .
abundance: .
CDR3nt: TGTGCCAGCAGCAAAGAGGGACAGGGGATACCACAAGGACAAGAGACCCAGTACTTC
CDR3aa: CASSKEGQGIPQGQETQYF

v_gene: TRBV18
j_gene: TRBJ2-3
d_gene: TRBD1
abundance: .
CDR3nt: TGTGCCAGCTCACCAGGGACAGGGGTCGCAGATACGCAGTATTTT
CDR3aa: CASSPGTGVADTQYF

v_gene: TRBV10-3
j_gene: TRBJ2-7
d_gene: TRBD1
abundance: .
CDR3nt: TGTGCCATCGGGACAGGGGGCGACGAGCAGTACTTC
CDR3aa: CAIGTGGDEQYF

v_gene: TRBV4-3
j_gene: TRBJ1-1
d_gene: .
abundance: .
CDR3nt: TGCGCCAGCAGCCAAGATCGACACCCGAACACTGAAGCTTTCTTT
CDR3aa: CASSQDRHPNTEAFF

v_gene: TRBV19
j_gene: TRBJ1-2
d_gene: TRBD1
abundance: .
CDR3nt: TGTGCCAGTAGTCGCCGGGACAGCTACTATGGCTACACCTTC
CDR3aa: CASSRRDSYYGYTF

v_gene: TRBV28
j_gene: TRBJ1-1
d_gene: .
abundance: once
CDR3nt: TGTGCCAGCAGTTTGGGGCACTACACTGAAGCTTTCTTT
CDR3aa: CASSLGHYTEAFF

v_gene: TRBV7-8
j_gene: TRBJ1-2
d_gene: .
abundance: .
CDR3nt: TGTGCCAGCAGCTTAGCGGTAGACTATGGCTACACCTTC
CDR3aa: CASSLAVDYGYTF

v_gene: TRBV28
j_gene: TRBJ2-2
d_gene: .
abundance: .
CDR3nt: TGTGCCAGCAGTTTATCCGGAGCGAACACCGGGGAGCTGTTTTTT
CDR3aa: CASSLSGANTGELFF

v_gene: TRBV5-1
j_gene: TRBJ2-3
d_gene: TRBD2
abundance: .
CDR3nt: TGCGCCAGCAGCTTACTACGAGCGGGACTAGCGGATCCAGATACGCAGTATTTT
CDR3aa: CASSLLRAGLADPDTQYF

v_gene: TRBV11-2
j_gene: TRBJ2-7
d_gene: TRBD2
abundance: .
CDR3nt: TGTGCCAGCAGCTCCACCCCCCGGACTAGCGGGAGTCGGGACGAGCAGTACTTC
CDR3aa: CASSSTPRTSGSRDEQYF

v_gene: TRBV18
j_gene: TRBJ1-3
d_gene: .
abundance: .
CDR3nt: TGTGCCAGCTCACCAGACAGAACTTCGACTGGAAACACCATATATTTT
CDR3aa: CASSPDRTSTGNTIYF

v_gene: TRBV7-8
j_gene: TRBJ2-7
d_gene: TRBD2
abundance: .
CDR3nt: TGTGCCAGCAGCTTGGGGACTAGCGGGTATGCCTACGAGCAGTACTTC
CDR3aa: CASSLGTSGYAYEQYF

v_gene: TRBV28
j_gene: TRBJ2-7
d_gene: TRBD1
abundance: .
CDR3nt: TGTGCCAGCAGTAGCGGACAGGGGGCCTACGAGCAGTACTTC
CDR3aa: CASSSGQGAYEQYF

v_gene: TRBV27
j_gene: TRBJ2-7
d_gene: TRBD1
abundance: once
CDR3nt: TGTGCCAGCAGTCTTACCCCTGACAGGGGGTACGAGCAGTACTTC
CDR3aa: CASSLTPDRGYEQYF

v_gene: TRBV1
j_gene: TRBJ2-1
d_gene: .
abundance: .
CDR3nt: TGCACCAGCAAATCCGGTCGGGAGGCCAATGAGCAGTTCTTC
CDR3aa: CTSKSGREANEQFF

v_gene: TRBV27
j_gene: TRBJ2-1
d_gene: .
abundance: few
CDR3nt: TGTGCCAGCAGTTGGAGGGAGCTCCCATCCAATGAGCAGTTCTTC
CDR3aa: CASSWRELPSNEQFF

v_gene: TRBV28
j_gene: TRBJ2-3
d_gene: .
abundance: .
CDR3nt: TGTGCCAGCAGTTCCCGGGGTGGGGGCACAGATACGCAGTATTTT
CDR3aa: CASSSRGGGTDTQYF

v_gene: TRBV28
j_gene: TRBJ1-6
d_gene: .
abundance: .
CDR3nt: TGTGCCAGCAGTTTCCCAGGGACCTATAATTCACCCCTCCACTTT
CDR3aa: CASSFPGTYNSPLHF

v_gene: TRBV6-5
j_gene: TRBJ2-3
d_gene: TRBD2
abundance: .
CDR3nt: TGTGCCAGCAGAACAGCGGGAGGAGATACGCAGTATTTT
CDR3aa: CASRTAGGDTQYF

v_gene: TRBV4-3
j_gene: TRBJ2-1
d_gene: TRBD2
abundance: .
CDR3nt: TGCGCCAGCAGCCAAGGGGGACTAGCATACAATGAGCAGTTCTTC
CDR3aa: CASSQGGLAYNEQFF

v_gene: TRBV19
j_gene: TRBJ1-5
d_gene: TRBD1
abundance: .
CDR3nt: TGTGCCAGTAGCGGGACAGGGCCACAGCCCCAGCATTTT
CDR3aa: CASSGTGPQPQHF

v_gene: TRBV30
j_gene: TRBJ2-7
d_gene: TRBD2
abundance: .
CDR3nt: TGTGCCTGGAGGATAGCGGGGGCCTCCTACGAGCAGTACTTC
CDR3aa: CAWRIAGASYEQYF

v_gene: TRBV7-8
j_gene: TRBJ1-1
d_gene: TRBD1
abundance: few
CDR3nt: TGTGCCAGCAGCCCAACGCGGGGACAGCCGAACACTGAAGCTTTCTTT
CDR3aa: CASSPTRGQPNTEAFF

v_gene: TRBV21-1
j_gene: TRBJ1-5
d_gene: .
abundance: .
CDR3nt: TGTGCCAGCAGCAATCGGGACACCCGTAGGGGCAATCAGCCCCAGCATTTT
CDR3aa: CASSNRDTRRGNQPQHF

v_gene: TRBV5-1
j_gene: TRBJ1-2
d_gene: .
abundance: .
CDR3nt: TGCGCCAGCAGCTACCTGACGGGAGGATTGGACTATGGCTACACCTTC
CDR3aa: CASSYLTGGLDYGYTF

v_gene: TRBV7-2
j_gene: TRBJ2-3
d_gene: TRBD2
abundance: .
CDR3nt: TGTGCCACGCGGGAGAGTGCAGATACGCAGTATTTT
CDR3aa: CATRESADTQYF

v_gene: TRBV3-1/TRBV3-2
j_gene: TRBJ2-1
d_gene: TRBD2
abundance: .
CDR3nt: TGTGCCAGCAGCCAAGATTCGTTGGCTACTAGCGGGAGGAATGAGCAGTTCTTC
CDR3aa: CASSQDSLATSGRNEQFF

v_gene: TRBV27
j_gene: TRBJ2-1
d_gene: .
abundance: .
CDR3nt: TGTGCCAGCAGTTTGAGGGGGACCTACAATGAGCAGTTCTTC
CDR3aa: CASSLRGTYNEQFF

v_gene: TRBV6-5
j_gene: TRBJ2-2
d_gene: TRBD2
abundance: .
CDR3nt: TGTGCCAGCAGGGAGCGGGAGTTGGACACCGGGGAGCTGTTTTTT
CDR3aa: CASRERELDTGELFF

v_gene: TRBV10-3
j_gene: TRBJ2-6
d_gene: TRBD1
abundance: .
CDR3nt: TGTGCCATCCTTATGACAGGGATCAATTCTGGGGCCAACGTCCTGACTTTC
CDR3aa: CAILMTGINSGANVLTF

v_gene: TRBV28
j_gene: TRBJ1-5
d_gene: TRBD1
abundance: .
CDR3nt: TGTGCCAGCAGTTTGCCCCTAGACAGGGACCACACTCAGCCCCAGCATTTT
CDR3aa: CASSLPLDRDHTQPQHF

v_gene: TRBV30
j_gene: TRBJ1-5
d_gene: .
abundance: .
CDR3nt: TGTGCCTGGAGCTCGGGGGACGCCCAGCATTTT
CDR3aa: CAWSSGDAQHF

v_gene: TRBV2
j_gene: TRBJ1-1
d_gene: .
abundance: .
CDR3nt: TGTGCCAGCAGTCCGACAGTCATGAACACTGAAGCTTTCTTT
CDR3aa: CASSPTVMNTEAFF

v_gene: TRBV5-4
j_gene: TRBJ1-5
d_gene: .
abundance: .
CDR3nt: TGTGCCAGCAGCTTGGCGGGGTACAATCAGCCCCAGCATTTT
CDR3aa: CASSLAGYNQPQHF

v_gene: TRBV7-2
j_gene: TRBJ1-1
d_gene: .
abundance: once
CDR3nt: TGTGCCAGCAGCTTATACACGAACACTGAAGCTTTCTTT
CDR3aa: CASSLYTNTEAFF

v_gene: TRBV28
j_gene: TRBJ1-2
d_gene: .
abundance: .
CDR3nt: TGTGCCTGCAGCCGCTTGGGCTTGGACTATGGCTACACCTTC
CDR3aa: CACSRLGLDYGYTF

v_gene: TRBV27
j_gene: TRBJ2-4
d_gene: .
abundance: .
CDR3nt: TGTGCCAGCAGTTTATATCCGGTGCGCCAAGCCAAAAACATTCAGTACTTC
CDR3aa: CASSLYPVRQAKNIQYF

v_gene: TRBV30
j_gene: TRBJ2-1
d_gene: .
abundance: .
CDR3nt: TGTGCCTGGAGTGTCTGGGCGACCTCTTTTTACAATGAGCAGTTCTTC
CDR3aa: CAWSVWATSFYNEQFF

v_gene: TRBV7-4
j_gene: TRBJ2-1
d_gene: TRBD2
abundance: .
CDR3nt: TGTGCCAGCAGCCCACCCGAGATAGCGGGAGGCAATGAGCAGTTCTTC
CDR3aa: CASSPPEIAGGNEQFF

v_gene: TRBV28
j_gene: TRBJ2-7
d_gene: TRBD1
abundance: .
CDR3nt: TGTGCCAGCAGTTCAGGGGGTATTAGGGAGCAGTACTTC
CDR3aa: CASSSGGIREQYF

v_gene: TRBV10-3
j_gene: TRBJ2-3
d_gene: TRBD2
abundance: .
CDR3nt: TGTGCCACAATAGCGGGAGGGAGTGCAGATACGCAGTATTTT
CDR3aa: CATIAGGSADTQYF

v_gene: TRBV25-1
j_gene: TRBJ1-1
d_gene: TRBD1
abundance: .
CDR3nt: TGTGCCAGCAGTCGACAGGGGGCCACTGAAGCTTTCTTT
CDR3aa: CASSRQGATEAFF

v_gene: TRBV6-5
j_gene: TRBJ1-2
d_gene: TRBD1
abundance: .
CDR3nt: TGTGCCAGCAGTCCACGCCGACAGGGGGGCTATGGCTACACCTTC
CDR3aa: CASSPRRQGGYGYTF

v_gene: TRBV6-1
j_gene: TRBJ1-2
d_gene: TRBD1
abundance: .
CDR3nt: TGTGCCAGCAGTGAAGTGGGACAGGGGTTCGGCTACACCTTC
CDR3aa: CASSEVGQGFGYTF

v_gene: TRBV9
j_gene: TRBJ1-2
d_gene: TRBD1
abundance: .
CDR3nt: TGTGCCAGCAGCGGGGACAGCACTAACTATGGCTACACCTTC
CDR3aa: CASSGDSTNYGYTF

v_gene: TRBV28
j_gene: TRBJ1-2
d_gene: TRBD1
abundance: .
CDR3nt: TGTGCCAGCAGTTTGTATGGACAGGGTTCTGGCTACACCTTC
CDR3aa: CASSLYGQGSGYTF

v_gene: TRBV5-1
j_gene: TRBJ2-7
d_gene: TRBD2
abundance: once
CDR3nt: TGCGCCAGCAGCTTGGGGACTAGCGACTCCTACGAGCAGTACTTC
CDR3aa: CASSLGTSDSYEQYF

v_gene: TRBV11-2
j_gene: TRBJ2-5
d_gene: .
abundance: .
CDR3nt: TGTGCCAGCAGCTTAGACCCCAGGGGACAAGAGACCCAGTACTTC
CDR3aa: CASSLDPRGQETQYF

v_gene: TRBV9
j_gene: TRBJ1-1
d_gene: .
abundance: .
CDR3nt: TGTGCCAGCAGCCCCTCCCTACAGGGAGACACTGAAGCTTTCTTT
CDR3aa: CASSPSLQGDTEAFF